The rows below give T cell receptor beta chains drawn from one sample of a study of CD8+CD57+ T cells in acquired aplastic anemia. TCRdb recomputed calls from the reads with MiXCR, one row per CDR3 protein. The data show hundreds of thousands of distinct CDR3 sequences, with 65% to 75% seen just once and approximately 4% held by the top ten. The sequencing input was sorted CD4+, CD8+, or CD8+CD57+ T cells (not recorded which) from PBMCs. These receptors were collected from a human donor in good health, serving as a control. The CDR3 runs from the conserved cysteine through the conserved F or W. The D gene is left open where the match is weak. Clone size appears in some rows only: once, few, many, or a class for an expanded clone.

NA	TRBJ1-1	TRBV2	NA	TGTGCCAGCAGAATACAAACGAACACTGAAGCTTTCTTT	CASRIQTNTEAFF
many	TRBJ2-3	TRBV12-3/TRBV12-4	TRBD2	TGTGCCAGCACCGGCAGCGGGGGGCACACAGATACGCAGTATTTT	CASTGSGGHTDTQYF
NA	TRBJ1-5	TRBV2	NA	TGTGCCACCAGGGATCCACAGGGAGAAGAGCCCCAGCATTTT	CATRDPQGEEPQHF
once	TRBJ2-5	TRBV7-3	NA	TGCGCCAGCAGCCGAACCGAGCCGGTACAGCAAGAGACCCAGTACTTC	CASSRTEPVQQETQYF
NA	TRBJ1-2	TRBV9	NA	TGTGCCAGCAGCGGAAGAGGGGAGAGCGAAGCTTTCTCCTTC	CASSGRGESEAFSF
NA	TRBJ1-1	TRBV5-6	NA	TGTGCCAGCAAAGTCGCGGCCACCACTGAAGCTTTCTTT	CASKVAATTEAFF
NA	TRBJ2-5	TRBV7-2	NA	TGTGCCAGCAGCTTTCCCTCTTATGAGACCCAGTACTTC	CASSFPSYETQYF
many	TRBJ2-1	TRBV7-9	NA	TGTGCCAGCAGCTTTGGTGAGTCCCGAGTGAATGAGCAGTTCTTC	CASSFGESRVNEQFF
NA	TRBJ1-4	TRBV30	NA	TGTGCCTGGAGTAAACCCTCGGGGGCAACTAATGAAAAACTGTTTTTT	CAWSKPSGATNEKLFF
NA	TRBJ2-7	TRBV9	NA	TGTGCCACCAGCCCCCAGGACAGAGCCGACGCGCAGTACTTC	CATSPQDRADAQYF
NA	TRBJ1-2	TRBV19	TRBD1	TGTGCCAGTAGTATGGGAGGGGGCAGGAGCTATGGCTACACCTTC	CASSMGGGRSYGYTF
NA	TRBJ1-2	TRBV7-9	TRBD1	TGCGCCAGCAGCTTGGGGTCAGGGGGCTCAAGCTATGGCTACACCTTC	CASSLGSGGSSYGYTF
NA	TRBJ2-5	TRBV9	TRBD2	TGTGCCAGCAGCGCGGACGAGCGGGGGTCACCAAGAGAGACCCAGTACTTC	CASSADERGSPRETQYF
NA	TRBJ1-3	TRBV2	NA	TGTGCCAGCAATATCTTCTCTGGAAACACCATATATTTT	CASNIFSGNTIYF
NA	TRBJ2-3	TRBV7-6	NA	TGTGCCAGCTCACCCCCGGGGGGCACAGATACGCAGTATTTT	CASSPPGGTDTQYF
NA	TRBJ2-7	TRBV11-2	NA	TGTGCCGGCAGCTTAGGTCTAACTGGGGTTATGCAGTACTTC	CAGSLGLTGVMQYF
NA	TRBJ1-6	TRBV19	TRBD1	TGTGCCAGCGCGGGGGGACAGGGAGGATCACCCCGCCACTTT	CASAGGQGGSPRHF